Listed below are T cell receptor beta chains from one sample, sequenced in a study of CD8 T cells in ankylosing spondylitis. TCRdb re-called the 5' RACE reads through MiXCR, storing one row per CDR3 protein. Seen here are approximately 220,000 distinct CDR3 sequences, about 10% observed once, and the top ten hold roughly a fifth. Source material: blood, either unsorted or a sorted T cell fraction (not recorded which). All receptors derive from a male donor with ankylosing spondylitis or in good health (not recorded which). Each CDR3 is given with its conserved first and last residue. The D gene is left open where the match is weak. A clone size is listed for some rows: how often the clone was seen (once, few, many), or a class if it is expanded.

J gene: TRBJ1-1; CDR3 length: 14; V gene: TRBV5-1; clone size: many; D gene: NA; CDR3 DNA: TGCGCCAGCAGCTTAAAAACGGGCGAGACTGAAGCTTTCTTT; CDR3 protein: CASSLKTGETEAFF
J gene: TRBJ1-5; CDR3 length: 14; V gene: TRBV28; clone size: many; D gene: NA; CDR3 DNA: TGTGCCAGCAGCCCTGTTTCCGGCAATCAGCCCCAGCATTTT; CDR3 protein: CASSPVSGNQPQHF
J gene: TRBJ2-5; CDR3 length: 14; V gene: TRBV6-1; clone size: many; D gene: TRBD2; CDR3 DNA: TGTGCCAGTAAACTAGCGGGGGGGTTAGAGACCCAGTACTTC; CDR3 protein: CASKLAGGLETQYF
J gene: TRBJ1-1; CDR3 length: 14; V gene: TRBV20-1; clone size: NA; D gene: NA; CDR3 DNA: TGCAGTGCTAGTAAACAGGCTATGAACACTGAAGCTTTCTTT; CDR3 protein: CSASKQAMNTEAFF
J gene: TRBJ1-3; CDR3 length: 20; V gene: TRBV12-3/TRBV12-4; clone size: many; D gene: TRBD1; CDR3 DNA: TGTGCCAGCAGTACCCGGGGACAGTGGATAGGGGGGGTCGCTGGAAACACCATATATTTT; CDR3 protein: CASSTRGQWIGGVAGNTIYF
J gene: TRBJ2-3; CDR3 length: 14; V gene: TRBV6-5; clone size: NA; D gene: NA; CDR3 DNA: TGTGCCAGCAGTTACTCGAGGGGTGGAGATACGCAGTATTTT; CDR3 protein: CASSYSRGGDTQYF
J gene: TRBJ1-2; CDR3 length: 14; V gene: TRBV12-3/TRBV12-4; clone size: many; D gene: NA; CDR3 DNA: TGTGCCAGCAGTTTGCAGGCAAAAGGGGCTGGCTACACCTTC; CDR3 protein: CASSLQAKGAGYTF
J gene: TRBJ1-5; CDR3 length: 13; V gene: TRBV6-2/TRBV6-3; clone size: NA; D gene: NA; CDR3 DNA: TGTGCCACCAGGGACATCAGGAATCAGCCCCAGCATTTT; CDR3 protein: CATRDIRNQPQHF
J gene: TRBJ1-1; CDR3 length: 12; V gene: TRBV29-1; clone size: few; D gene: NA; CDR3 DNA: TGCAGCGTGCGGACGGCTCCTACTGAAGCTTTCTTT; CDR3 protein: CSVRTAPTEAFF
J gene: TRBJ1-2; CDR3 length: 14; V gene: TRBV28; clone size: NA; D gene: TRBD1; CDR3 DNA: TGTGCCAGCTGTTCCGACCCGGACAGGGAAGGCTACACCTTC; CDR3 protein: CASCSDPDREGYTF
J gene: TRBJ1-6; CDR3 length: 15; V gene: TRBV10-3; clone size: many; D gene: NA; CDR3 DNA: TGTGCCATCAGTGAGTCTATAGGGGGAGATTCACCCCTCCACTTT; CDR3 protein: CAISESIGGDSPLHF
J gene: TRBJ2-1; CDR3 length: 17; V gene: TRBV7-2; clone size: many; D gene: TRBD2; CDR3 DNA: TGTGCCAGCAGCTTATTATGGGGTGGGGGGGCCTACAATGAGCAGTTCTTC; CDR3 protein: CASSLLWGGGAYNEQFF
J gene: TRBJ2-2; CDR3 length: 12; V gene: TRBV29-1; clone size: many; D gene: NA; CDR3 DNA: TGCAGCGTTGACGGGAACACCGGGGAGCTGTTTTTT; CDR3 protein: CSVDGNTGELFF
J gene: TRBJ1-5; CDR3 length: 13; V gene: TRBV7-2; clone size: many; D gene: NA; CDR3 DNA: TGTGCCAGCAGCTCGGACAACAATCAGCCCCAGCATTTT; CDR3 protein: CASSSDNNQPQHF
J gene: TRBJ2-5; CDR3 length: 15; V gene: TRBV20-1; clone size: NA; D gene: NA; CDR3 DNA: TGCAGTGCTAGTATTGTCAGTCCGGAAGAAGAGACCCAGTACTTC; CDR3 protein: CSASIVSPEEETQYF
J gene: TRBJ2-3; CDR3 length: 15; V gene: TRBV5-1; clone size: few; D gene: TRBD2; CDR3 DNA: TGCGCCAGCAACCCGACTAGCGGCTACACAGATACGCAGTATTTT; CDR3 protein: CASNPTSGYTDTQYF
J gene: TRBJ1-6; CDR3 length: 13; V gene: TRBV20-1; clone size: many; D gene: NA; CDR3 DNA: TGCAGTGCTAGAGATAACGGGGTTTCACCCCTCCACTTT; CDR3 protein: CSARDNGVSPLHF
J gene: TRBJ2-7; CDR3 length: 14; V gene: TRBV7-3; clone size: few; D gene: TRBD1; CDR3 DNA: TGTGCCAGCAGCCCGACCGGACAGGGTTACGAGCAGTACTTC; CDR3 protein: CASSPTGQGYEQYF
J gene: TRBJ2-1; CDR3 length: 14; V gene: TRBV20-1; clone size: many; D gene: TRBD2; CDR3 DNA: TGCAGTGCTAGAGAAATAGCGGGGGCTAATGAGCAGTTCTTC; CDR3 protein: CSAREIAGANEQFF
J gene: TRBJ2-5; CDR3 length: 15; V gene: TRBV20-1; clone size: many; D gene: TRBD1; CDR3 DNA: TGCAGTGCTATTACAGGGGGCACCGTCCAAGAGACCCAGTACTTC; CDR3 protein: CSAITGGTVQETQYF
J gene: TRBJ2-1; CDR3 length: 16; V gene: TRBV7-2; clone size: few; D gene: TRBD1; CDR3 DNA: TGTGCCAGCAGCTTGAACAGGGGGCGTCTAAGGAATGAGCAGTTCTTC; CDR3 protein: CASSLNRGRLRNEQFF
J gene: TRBJ2-7; CDR3 length: 11; V gene: TRBV7-6; clone size: NA; D gene: NA; CDR3 DNA: TGTGCCAGCAGCTCGACCCACGAGCAGTACTTC; CDR3 protein: CASSSTHEQYF
J gene: TRBJ1-1; CDR3 length: 13; V gene: TRBV7-9; clone size: few; D gene: NA; CDR3 DNA: TGTGCCAGCACTCAGTCTCGGGTCACTGAAGCTTTCTTT; CDR3 protein: CASTQSRVTEAFF
J gene: TRBJ2-5; CDR3 length: 16; V gene: TRBV20-1; clone size: few; D gene: TRBD2; CDR3 DNA: TGCAGTGCTAGCGCCCTAGCGGGGCTACTCCAAGAGACCCAGTACTTC; CDR3 protein: CSASALAGLLQETQYF
J gene: TRBJ1-1; CDR3 length: 13; V gene: TRBV20-1; clone size: many; D gene: NA; CDR3 DNA: TGCAGTGCTCCCAGGGACGTTAACACTGAAGCTTTCTTT; CDR3 protein: CSAPRDVNTEAFF
J gene: TRBJ2-7; CDR3 length: 13; V gene: TRBV28; clone size: many; D gene: NA; CDR3 DNA: TGTGCCAGCAGTCCCCCGCCCACCTACGAGCAGTACTTC; CDR3 protein: CASSPPPTYEQYF